The clone carrying this T cell receptor beta chain was counted only a few times. Germline V gene data show CDR1 as MNHNY and CDR2 as SVGAGI (reference sequence). The CDR3 is 15 residues long. V lost 2 bases to trimming and J lost 6 bases; unmatched junction nucleotides: 3. This sample was included in a study of T-cell memory formation after mild COVID-19. TCRdb re-analysed the 5' RACE reads in MiXCR, keeping a single row per CDR3 protein. The sample carries some 600,000 distinct CDR3 sequences, 17% recorded once. Sequencing used PBMCs or a T cell subset sorted from them (not recorded which). This chain connects TRBV6-6 to TRBJ2-1; 11 bases are shared with TRBD2. The sequence was collected from an adult woman who had mild COVID-19 (a few samples of this study predate the infection). Cell type and time point are not known. As DNA, the CDR3 is TGTGCCAGCAGTTACGGGACTAGCGGAACCAATGAGCAGTTCTTC. It yields the protein CASSYGTSGTNEQFF.